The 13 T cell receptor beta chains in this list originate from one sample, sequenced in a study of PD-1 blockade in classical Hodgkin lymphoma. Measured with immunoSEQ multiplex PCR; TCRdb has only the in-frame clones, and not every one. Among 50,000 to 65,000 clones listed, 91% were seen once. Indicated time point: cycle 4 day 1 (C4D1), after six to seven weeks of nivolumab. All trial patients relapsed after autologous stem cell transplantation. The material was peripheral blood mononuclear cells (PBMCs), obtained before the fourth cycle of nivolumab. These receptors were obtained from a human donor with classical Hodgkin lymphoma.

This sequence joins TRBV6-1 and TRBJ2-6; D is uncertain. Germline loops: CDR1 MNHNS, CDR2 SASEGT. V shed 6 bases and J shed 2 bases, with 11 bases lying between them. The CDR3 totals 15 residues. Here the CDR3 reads CASRFLSPGANVLTF. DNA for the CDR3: TGTGCCAGCAGATTCCTGTCTCCTGGGGCCAACGTCCTGACTTTC.

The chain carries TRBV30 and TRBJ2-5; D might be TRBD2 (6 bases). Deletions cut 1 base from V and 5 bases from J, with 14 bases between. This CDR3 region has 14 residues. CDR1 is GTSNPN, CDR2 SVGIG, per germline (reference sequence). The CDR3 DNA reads TGTGCCTGGAGTGGTGGAGGGTCTTTTGAGACCCAGTACTTC. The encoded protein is CAWSGGGSFETQYF. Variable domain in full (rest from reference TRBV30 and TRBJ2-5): SQTIHQWPATLVQPVGSPLSLECTVEGTSNPNLYWYRQAAGRGLQLLFYSVGIGQISSEVPQNLSASRPQDRQFILSSKKLLLSDSGFYLCAWSGGGSFETQYFGPGTRLLVL.

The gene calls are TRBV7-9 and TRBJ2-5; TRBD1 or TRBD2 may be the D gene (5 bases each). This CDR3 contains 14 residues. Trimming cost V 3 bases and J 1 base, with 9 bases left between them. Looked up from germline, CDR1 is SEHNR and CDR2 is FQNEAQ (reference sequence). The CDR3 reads CASSFGGPQETQYF. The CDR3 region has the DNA TGTGCCAGCAGCTTTGGGGGACCCCAAGAGACCCAGTACTTC. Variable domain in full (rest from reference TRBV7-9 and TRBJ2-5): DTGVSQNPRHKITKRGQNVTFRCDPISEHNRLYWYRQTLGQGPEFLTYFQNEAQLEKSRLLSDRFSAERPKGSFSTLEIQRTEQGDSAMYLCASSFGGPQETQYFGPGTRLLVL.

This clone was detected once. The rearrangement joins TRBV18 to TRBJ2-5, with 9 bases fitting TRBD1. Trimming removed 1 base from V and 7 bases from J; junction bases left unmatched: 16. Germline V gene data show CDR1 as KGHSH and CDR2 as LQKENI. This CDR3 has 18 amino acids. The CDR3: CASSPRLRDREIQGTQYF. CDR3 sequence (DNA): TGTGCCAGCTCACCACGGCTCCGGGACAGGGAAATCCAGGGGACCCAGTACTTC.

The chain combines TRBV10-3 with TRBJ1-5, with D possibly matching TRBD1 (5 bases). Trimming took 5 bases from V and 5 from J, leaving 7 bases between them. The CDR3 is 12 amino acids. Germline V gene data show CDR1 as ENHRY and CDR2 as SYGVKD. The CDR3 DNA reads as TGTGCCATCAGTCAGGGCGATCAGCCCCAGCATTTT. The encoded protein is CAISQGDQPQHF.

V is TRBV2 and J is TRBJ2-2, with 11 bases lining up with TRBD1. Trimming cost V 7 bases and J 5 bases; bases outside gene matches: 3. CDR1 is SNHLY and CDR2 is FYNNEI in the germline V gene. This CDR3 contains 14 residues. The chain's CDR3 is CASKGTGGTGELFF. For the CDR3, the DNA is TGTGCCAGCAAAGGGACAGGGGGTACCGGGGAGCTGTTTTTT.

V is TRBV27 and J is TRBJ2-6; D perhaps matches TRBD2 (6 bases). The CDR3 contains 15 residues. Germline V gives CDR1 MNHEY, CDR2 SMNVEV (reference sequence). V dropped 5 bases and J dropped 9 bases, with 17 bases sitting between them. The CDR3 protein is CASSPIPAGFNVLTF. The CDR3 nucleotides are TGTGCCAGCAGTCCGATCCCCGCGGGGTTCAACGTCCTGACTTTC.

The DNA of the CDR3 is TGTGCCAGTAGTAAGAATCTAGCGGGGGGCTCCTACAATGAGCAGTTCTTC. Translation: CASSKNLAGGSYNEQFF. The V call is TRBV19, the J call TRBJ2-1; 11 bases are shared with TRBD2. The CDR3 loop spans 17 amino acids. The trim removed 4 bases at V and 0 bases at J, leaving 5 bases unmatched. The V gene's germline CDR1 is LNHDA and CDR2 SQIVND (reference sequence).

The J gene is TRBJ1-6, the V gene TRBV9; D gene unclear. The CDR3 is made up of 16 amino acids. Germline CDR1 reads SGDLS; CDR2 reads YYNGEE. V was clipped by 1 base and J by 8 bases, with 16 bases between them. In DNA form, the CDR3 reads TGTGCCAGCAGCGTAAGTGTGGGGAACCCCTATTCACCCCTCCACTTT. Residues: CASSVSVGNPYSPLHF.

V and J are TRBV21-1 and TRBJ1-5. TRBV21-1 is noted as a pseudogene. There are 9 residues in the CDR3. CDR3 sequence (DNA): TGTGCCAGATATCAGCCCCAGCATTTT. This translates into CARYQPQHF.

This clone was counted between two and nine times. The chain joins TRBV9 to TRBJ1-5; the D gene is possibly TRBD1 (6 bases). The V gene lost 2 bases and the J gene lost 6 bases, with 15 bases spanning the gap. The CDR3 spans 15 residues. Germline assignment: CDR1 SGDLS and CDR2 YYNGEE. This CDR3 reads CASSVTGGEGQPQHF. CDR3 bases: TGTGCCAGCAGCGTTACCGGGGGCGAGGGTCAGCCCCAGCATTTT. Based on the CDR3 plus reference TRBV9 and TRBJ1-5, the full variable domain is DSGVTQTPKHLITATGQRVTLRCSPRSGDLSVYWYQQSLDQGLQFLIQYYNGEERAKGNILERFSAQQFPDLHSELNLSSLELGDSALYFCASSVTGGEGQPQHFGDGTRLSIL.

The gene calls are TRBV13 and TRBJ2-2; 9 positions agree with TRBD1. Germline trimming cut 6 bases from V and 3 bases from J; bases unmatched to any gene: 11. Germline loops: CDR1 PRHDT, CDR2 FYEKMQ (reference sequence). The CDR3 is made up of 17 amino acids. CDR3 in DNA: TGTGCCAGCAGGAGCTCACCGGGACAGGGAGACACCGGGGAGCTGTTTTTT. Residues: CASRSSPGQGDTGELFF.

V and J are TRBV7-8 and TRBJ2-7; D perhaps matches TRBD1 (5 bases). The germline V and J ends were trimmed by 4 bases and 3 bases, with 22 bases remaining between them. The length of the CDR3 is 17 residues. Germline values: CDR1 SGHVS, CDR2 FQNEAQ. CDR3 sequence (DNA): TGTGCCAGCAGCTCTCCATTAACCCAGACAGCCAACTACGAGCAGTACTTC. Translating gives CASSSPLTQTANYEQYF. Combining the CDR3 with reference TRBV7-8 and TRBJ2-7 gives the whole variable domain GAGVSQSPRYKVAKRGQDVALRCDPISGHVSLFWYQQALGQGPEFLTYFQNEAQLDKSGLPSDRFFAERPEGSVSTLKIQRTQQEDSAVYLCASSSPLTQTANYEQYFGPGTRLTVT.